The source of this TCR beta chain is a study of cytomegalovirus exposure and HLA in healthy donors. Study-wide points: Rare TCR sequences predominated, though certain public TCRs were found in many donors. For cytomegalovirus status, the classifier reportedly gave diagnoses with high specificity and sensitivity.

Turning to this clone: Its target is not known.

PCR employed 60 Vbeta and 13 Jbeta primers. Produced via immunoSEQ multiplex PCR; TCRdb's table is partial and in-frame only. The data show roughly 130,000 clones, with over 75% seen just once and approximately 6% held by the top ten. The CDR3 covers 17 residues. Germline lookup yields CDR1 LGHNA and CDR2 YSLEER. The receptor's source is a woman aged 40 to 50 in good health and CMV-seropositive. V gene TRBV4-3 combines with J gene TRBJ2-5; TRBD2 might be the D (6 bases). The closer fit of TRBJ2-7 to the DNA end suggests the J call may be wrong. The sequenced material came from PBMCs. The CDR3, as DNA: TGCGCCAGCAGCCAAGAAATCGGAGGGGAGGACGGGAGCGAGCAGTACTTC. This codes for CASSQEIGGEDGSEQYF.